The entry that follows covers one TCR beta chain sequence. What antigen it recognizes has not been identified. No quality values exist for individual bases; no much larger clone is one base distant. The source of the sample is a study of blood T cell repertoires in COVID-19 (dated by TCRdb to 2018 to 2021). About the full investigation: The collaborator samples originated in the United States, Italy and Spain and spanned the acute and convalescent phases of COVID-19. The material from the prospective study consisted of cDNA or gDNA derived from T cells, B-cell-depleted T cells, or PBMCs. Deeply sampled blood TCRbeta repertoires from subjects exposed to, actively infected with, or recovered from COVID-19 were included in the dataset. The repertoires were released in a freely available public database meant as a resource for research on the immune response to SARS-CoV-2. The samples were drawn from the first 160 participants of the ongoing ImmuneRACE study and from more than 1,000 subjects provided by 6 global collaborators. Nearly every sample came with metadata listing a de-identified subject ID, COVID-19 status, age in years and sex. HLA class I and class II types, where available, came from metadata supplied by the sample provider rather than from assay-based typing. Overall results and qualifications from the work: Clinical and demographic metadata were provided uncurated, with the amount varying by source and participant.

The germline V gene provides CDR1 SGHRS and CDR2 YFSETQ. V and J are truncated by 3 bases and 6 bases respectively, leaving an intervening sequence of 12 bases. The CDR3 starts with the cysteine, ends with the phenylalanine, and has 13 residues. CDR3 DNA is the only sequence kept; it has 39 bases, read in frame from the first base. One collaborating source in Seattle enrolled patients while the patients were actively infected and followed the patients over time throughout the course of disease. Each collaborating institution followed its own protocols to collect whole blood in K2EDTA tubes. Collaborator samples were shipped for TCRbeta analysis as frozen whole blood, isolated PBMCs, or DNA extracted from either sample type. The immunoSEQ Assay, a bias-controlled multiplex PCR, was used to amplify TCRbeta CDR3 regions from genomic DNA. Per the source publication's procedure: Nucleated cell counts per sample were estimated from amplification of reference gene primers within the assay. To quantify the absolute abundance of each unique TCRbeta CDR3 rearrangement, sequence reads were collapsed and filtered. For each sample, productive Simpson clonality was calculated by taking the square root of Simpson's diversity index across productive rearrangements. This immuneACCESS table, as held by TCRdb, lists in-frame sequences with V and J called but not all clones. Of the missing ones, under half trace to an unresolved V gene in checked studies; the others have no known cause. That table furnishes V, J and clone size, whereas the DNA furnished D and trimming. Present in this sample are fewer than 200,000 clones, 85% of which were seen just once. The ten largest clones capture about 8.1% of the sample.

What was sequenced was peripheral blood. This sequence was found in an elderly woman with COVID-19, enrolled during active disease. Rearrangement joined TRBV5-1 to TRBJ1-2; no confident D gene assignment can be made. The CDR3 has the sequence CASSSGDVDGYTF. The base sequence is TGCGCCAGCAGCTCCGGTGATGTGGATGGCTACACCTTC.